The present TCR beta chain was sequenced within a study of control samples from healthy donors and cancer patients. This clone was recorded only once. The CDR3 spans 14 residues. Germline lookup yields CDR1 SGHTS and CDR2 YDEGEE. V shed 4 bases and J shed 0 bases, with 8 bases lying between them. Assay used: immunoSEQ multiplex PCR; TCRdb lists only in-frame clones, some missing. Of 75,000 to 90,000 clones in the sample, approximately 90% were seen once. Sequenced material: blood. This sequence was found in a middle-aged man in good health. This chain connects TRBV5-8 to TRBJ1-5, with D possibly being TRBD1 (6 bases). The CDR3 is CASSRGDSNQPQHF. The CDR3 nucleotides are TGTGCCAGCAGCAGGGGGGATAGCAATCAGCCCCAGCATTTT. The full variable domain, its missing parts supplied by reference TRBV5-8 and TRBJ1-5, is EAGVTQSPTHLIKTRGQQATLRCSPISGHTSVYWYQQALGLGLQFLLWYDEGEERNRGNFPPRFSGRQFPNYSSELNVNALELEDSALYLCASSRGDSNQPQHFGDGTRLSIL.